This T cell receptor beta chain was sequenced during a study of T cell changes during pregnancy in multiple sclerosis. TCRdb keeps only in-frame clones here, not all; method: immunoSEQ multiplex PCR. Found here are about 120,000 clones, 90% to 95% of them singletons; the top ten hold 6.2%. A single count supports this clone. Between the trimmed V and J ends, which lost 1 base and 3 bases, there was a span of 9 bases. This CDR3 has 14 residues. Germline V CDR1 and CDR2: LNHDA, SQIVND (reference sequence). The chain is built from TRBV19 and TRBJ1-1; D gene ambiguous. This specimen was peripheral blood, taken before pregnancy. The TCR comes from a female donor with multiple sclerosis, enrolled in a pregnancy study. Written as DNA, the CDR3 is TGTGCCAGTAGTATAGTTTGGACTCACACTGAAGCTTTCTTT. Its protein product is CASSIVWTHTEAFF. Looking up the rest from reference TRBV19 and TRBJ1-1 gives the full variable domain: DGGITQSPKYLFRKEGQNVTLSCEQNLNHDAMYWYRQDPGQGLRLIYYSQIVNDFQKGDIAEGYSVSREKKESFPLTVTSAQKNPTAFYLCASSIVWTHTEAFFGQGTRLTVV.